Listed below are T cell receptor beta chains from one sample, sequenced in a study of cytomegalovirus exposure and HLA in healthy donors. The data were produced by immunoSEQ multiplex PCR, yet TCRdb's version contains in-frame clones alone and is incomplete. The sample yields about 190,000 clones, approximately 80% seen once. Sequences were obtained from PBMCs. The receptors come from a male donor in good health and CMV-seronegative. Each CDR3 is given without its conserved first and last residue.

v_gene,j_gene,CDR3aa
TRBV5-1,TRBJ2-2,ASSLAQGYTGELF
TRBV6-4,TRBJ2-1,ASSGSGRNEQF
TRBV6-5,TRBJ2-7,ASNPFGQATYEQY
TRBV27,TRBJ2-7,ASSLYRGPPYEQY
TRBV2,TRBJ1-2,ASSEVGQGVNGYT
TRBV18,TRBJ2-7,ASSPKQGTYEQY
TRBV7-2,TRBJ1-1,ASSLGSVNTEAF
TRBV4-1,TRBJ1-1,ASSRGQGDSMNTEAF
TRBV4-2,TRBJ2-7,ASSQDLSSGSPYEQY
TRBV30,TRBJ1-3,AWSVVDRVIN
TRBV18,TRBJ2-7,ASSPLTEPYEQY
TRBV9,TRBJ2-5,ASSALLAGGQETQY
TRBV5-6,TRBJ2-5,ASSLAQGQETQY
TRBV30,TRBJ2-6,AWTGQGGSGANVLT
TRBV18,TRBJ1-1,ASSPSGTQNTEAF